This TCR beta chain was recovered during a study of shared clonotypes between healthy human individuals. Using immunoSEQ multiplex PCR, the repertoire was profiled, and TCRdb retains in-frame clones only, with some absent. The top ten clones hold 0.13% to 0.15% of a sample with about 2,500,000 clones, approximately 94% of them seen once. CD45RA+ naive and CD45RA-negative memory subsets were separated from CD4+ cells. The CDR3 loop spans 14 amino acids. Germline-derived CDR1 and CDR2 are SNHLY and FYNNEI. Trimming removed 7 bases at V and 3 bases at J, with 16 bases between. J is TRBJ2-7 and V is TRBV2; D is possibly TRBD1 (6 bases). The sequenced sample was naive CD4+ T cells sorted from blood. Regarding subset: CD45RA+ positively selected. The sequence came from a man between 18 and 29 years old in good health. The CDR3 spells CASNKEPGVYEQYF. The CDR3 DNA sequence: TGTGCCAGCAATAAGGAACCAGGGGTCTACGAGCAGTACTTC. Using reference TRBV2 and TRBJ2-7 for the parts outside the CDR3, the full variable domain is EPEVTQTPSHQVTQMGQEVILRCVPISNHLYFYWYRQILGQKVEFLVSFYNNEISEKSEIFDDQFSVERPDGSNFTLKIRSTKLEDSAMYFCASNKEPGVYEQYFGPGTRLTVT.